What follows describes a single TCR beta chain. Its antigen is unknown. The data originate from a study of beta chain features in type 1 diabetes. Whole-study context: Across every sample, 100 million to 130 million sorted cells were examined in total. Study conclusions and caveats: Type 1 diabetes patients had moderately but significantly shorter TCRB CDR3s in all four CD4+ subsets. Compared with healthy donors, patients appeared to share more similar naive, central memory and regulatory TCRB repertoires.

Of the isolated RNA, all was reverse transcribed, and so the sequenced material was expressed TCRB transcripts. Profiling relied on immunoSEQ multiplex PCR, and the TCRdb table lists in-frame clones only, not all of them. This table holds 640,000 or so clones, about 14% found once. The receptor's source is a man aged 18 to 30 with type 1 diabetes. Sequences were obtained from naive CD4+ T cells from blood.

The CDR3 DNA follows: TGTGCCAGCAGTTTCGTAAACTTCGTGGGGACGGGTGGCTACACCTTC. It yields the protein CASSFVNFVGTGGYTF. The V call is TRBV28, the J call TRBJ1-2; tentative D call: TRBD1 (5 bases). Trimming removed 3 bases from V and 7 bases from J, with 21 bases in between. Germline V lookup: CDR1 MDHEN, CDR2 SYDVKM. The CDR3 contains 16 residues.